This TCR beta chain was recorded in a study of T-cell reconstitution after alpha-beta-depleted transplantation in children. The CDR3 is 17 amino acids. Germline CDR1 reads SGHVS; CDR2 reads FQNEAQ. The V end was cut by 3 bases, the J end by 5 bases, with 22 bases between. Unique molecular identifiers were incorporated into the prepared TCRbeta library. TCRdb re-called the PCR reads through MiXCR, storing one row per CDR3 protein. The repertoire holds about 600,000 distinct CDR3 sequences, roughly 13% seen once, with over 2% in the top ten. This TCR came from a male patient aged 10 to 17 who had a stem cell transplant for acute myeloid leukemia, so the T cells may come from the graft donor. V usage is TRBV7-8 and J usage is TRBJ1-1, with TRBD1 as a possible D gene (5 bases). The sample in question was PBMCs, mostly from graft donor cells, obtained 360 days after TCRalphabeta/CD19-depleted stem cell transplant. As DNA, the CDR3 is TGTGCCAGCAGCTTGCCCGGGACGTCGGTGTGGGCGACTGAAGCTTTCTTT. It encodes CASSLPGTSVWATEAFF.